This entry lists 24 T cell receptor beta chains sequenced from one sample in a study of blood T cell repertoires in COVID-19. Clones were read by immunoSEQ multiplex PCR, and TCRdb kept only the in-frame ones, dropping some. The data contain roughly 280,000 clones, about 90% of them singletons. Sequenced: PBMCs or T cells enriched from blood (not recorded which). The receptors were sampled from a young woman with acute COVID-19.

Of note for this clone: An end of the junction does not agree with germline; a read error may underlie this. The chain employs TRBV6-5 and TRBJ2-2; 8 bases line up with TRBD1. There are 16 residues in the CDR3. The germline V gene has CDR1 MNHEY and CDR2 SVGAGI. CDR3 protein: CASSHSGTGGTGELFF. CDR3 sequence (DNA): TGTGCCAGCAGTCACTCCGGGACAGGCGGAACCGGGGAGCTGTTTTTT.

This clone occurred once. The chain couples TRBV19 to TRBJ2-7; 7 bases agree with TRBD1. After removal of 1 base from V and 2 bases from J, the junction contained 5 bases not matched to a gene. From germline, CDR1 is LNHDA and CDR2 SQIVND (reference sequence). The length of the CDR3 is 15 residues. The CDR3 bases are TGTGCCAGTAGTATAGCGCCAGGGGGAACCTACGAGCAGTACTTC. It is translated as CASSIAPGGTYEQYF.

This sequence joins TRBV27 and TRBJ2-7, with TRBD1 identical over 8 bases. This CDR3 has 14 amino acids. CDR1 and CDR2 from the germline V gene are MNHEY and SMNVEV (reference sequence). The trim removed 5 bases at V and 7 bases at J, leaving 10 bases unmatched. The CDR3: CASSPGQGSGEQYF. The DNA for the CDR3 is TGTGCCAGCAGTCCCGGACAGGGCTCCGGAGAGCAGTACTTC.

The chain carries TRBV18 and TRBJ1-5, with a weak D call TRBD1 (6 bases). CDR1 is KGHSH, CDR2 LQKENI, per germline. With 3 bases removed from V and 4 bases from J, the gap between germline ends came to 10 bases. This CDR3 contains 14 residues. The CDR3 loop is CASSPLDSNQPQHF. The CDR3 DNA reads as TGTGCCAGCTCACCGCTGGACAGTAATCAGCCCCAGCATTTT.

The CDR3: CASSQGRQTYEQYF. The CDR3 DNA sequence: TGCGCCAGCAGCCAAGGGCGACAGACCTACGAGCAGTACTTC. The chain joins TRBV4-1 to TRBJ2-7; D perhaps matches TRBD1 (5 bases). The CDR3 is made up of 14 amino acids. The V gene's germline CDR1 is MGHRA and CDR2 YSYEKL. Trimming took 1 base from V and 2 from J, leaving 9 bases between them.

The V call is TRBV5-1, the J call TRBJ2-2; 9 bases fit TRBD2. V shed 8 bases, J shed 4 bases, and the junction held 15 bases outside the gene matches. The CDR3 has 17 amino acids. CDR1 SGHRS and CDR2 YFSETQ come from the germline V gene. DNA for the CDR3: TGCGCCAGTTGGAGAGGACTAGCGACGATCGGCACCGGGGAGCTGTTTTTT. This codes for CASWRGLATIGTGELFF.

The chain couples TRBV24-1 to TRBJ2-1, with D possibly matching TRBD2 (6 bases). Per germline, CDR1 KGHDR and CDR2 SFDVKD. This CDR3 contains 15 residues. Trimming left V 3 bases short and J 5 bases short, with 13 bases between. CDR3 loop: CATSDVREFNNEQFF. DNA for the CDR3: TGTGCCACCAGTGATGTACGGGAGTTTAACAATGAGCAGTTCTTC.

The rearrangement joins TRBV19 to TRBJ1-1; TRBD1 matches at 8 bases. Trimming at V came to 7 bases and at J to 4 bases, leaving 11 bases not matched to a gene. Germline assignment: CDR1 LNHDA and CDR2 SQIVND (reference sequence). This CDR3 has 15 residues. CDR3 amino acids: CASTRIDRGSTEAFF. DNA of the CDR3: TGTGCCAGTACCCGAATCGACAGGGGAAGCACTGAAGCTTTCTTT.

The genes are TRBV4-1 and TRBJ2-7, with 13 nucleotides matching TRBD2. Germline CDR1 and CDR2: MGHRA and YSYEKL. CDR3 length equals 16 residues. V lost 1 base, J lost 4 bases, and 4 bases stayed unmatched. This CDR3 is CASSQGLAGGRYEQYF. CDR3 DNA sequence: TGCGCCAGCAGCCAAGGACTAGCGGGAGGTCGTTACGAGCAGTACTTC.

The chain combines TRBV27 with TRBJ2-7; no reliable D call. The germline CDR1 and CDR2 sequences are MNHEY and SMNVEV (reference sequence). The length of the CDR3 is 14 residues. Trimming cost V 8 bases and J 1 base, with 15 bases left between them. CDR3 sequence: CASRSLAASYEQYF. In DNA form, the CDR3 reads TGTGCCAGCCGTTCCCTTGCGGCTTCCTACGAGCAGTACTTC.

The chain joins TRBV13 to TRBJ2-7; D is possibly TRBD2 (7 bases). The germline V gene encodes CDR1 PRHDT and CDR2 FYEKMQ (reference sequence). The V end lost 1 base, the J end lost 3 bases, and 10 bases lay between the germline ends. The CDR3 has 14 amino acids. CDR3 sequence reads: CASSLEGGGYEQYF. DNA of the CDR3: TGTGCCAGCAGCTTAGAAGGGGGGGGCTACGAGCAGTACTTC.

The chain uses TRBV10-2 and TRBJ2-2, with D uncertain. Germline assignment: CDR1 WSHSY and CDR2 SAAADI. This CDR3 has 13 amino acids. Trimming removed 4 bases from V and 6 bases from J, with 9 bases in between. For the CDR3, the DNA is TGCGCCAGCAGTGTAGATTTACCCGGGGAGCTGTTTTTT. It codes for CASSVDLPGELFF.

The rearrangement links TRBV27 to TRBJ1-2, with D maybe TRBD1 (5 bases). The CDR3 length is 13 residues. Germline CDR1 and CDR2: MNHEY and SMNVEV (reference sequence). Trimming stripped 3 bases from V and 6 bases from J, with 11 bases between. This CDR3 reads CASSLGRGHGYTF. In nucleotides, the CDR3 is TGTGCCAGCAGTTTGGGGCGAGGCCATGGCTACACCTTC.

V gene TRBV10-2 combines with J gene TRBJ2-7, with D possibly being TRBD1 (5 bases). The germline V gene has CDR1 WSHSY and CDR2 SAAADI. V was pared by 3 bases and J by 6 bases, with 21 bases between. The CDR3 covers 16 residues. The CDR3 DNA reads as TGCGCCAGCAGTGAAAAAGGGGTCTCCTTAACCGGCGAGCAGTACTTC. This sequence encodes CASSEKGVSLTGEQYF.

This CDR3 is CASSSDSNYGYTF. In DNA, the CDR3 is TGTGCCAGCAGTTCGGACAGTAACTATGGCTACACCTTC. The genes are TRBV28 and TRBJ1-2, with D tentatively TRBD1 (6 bases). Germline CDR1 is MDHEN and CDR2 is SYDVKM. Trimming took 4 bases from V and 1 from J, leaving 7 bases between them. The CDR3 has 13 residues.

The rearrangement uses TRBV9 and TRBJ2-3; 10 bases match TRBD2. Germline V gives CDR1 SGDLS, CDR2 YYNGEE. The CDR3 has 16 residues. The ends lost 3 bases at V and 2 bases at J; junction bases unmatched: 6. CDR3 sequence (DNA): TGTGCCAGCAGCGCATGGACTAGCGGCTTCACAGATACGCAGTATTTT. It translates to CASSAWTSGFTDTQYF.

This chain links TRBV28 with TRBJ1-2, with a tentative D call TRBD1 (6 bases). The germline V gene has CDR1 MDHEN and CDR2 SYDVKM. The CDR3 runs to 14 residues. V was pared by 6 bases and J by 3 bases, with 14 bases between. The CDR3 here is CASSPRGADYGYTF. The CDR3 region has the DNA TGTGCCAGCAGCCCTCGGGGGGCGGACTATGGCTACACCTTC.

This clone was detected only once. This sequence joins TRBV27 and TRBJ2-3; TRBD2 matches at 13 bases. Trimming took 6 bases from V and 0 from J; bases not matched to a gene: 12. CDR1 is MNHEY, CDR2 SMNVEV, per germline (reference sequence). The CDR3 loop spans 19 amino acids. Here the CDR3 reads CASSNYPGTSGTSTDTQYF. In DNA form, the CDR3 reads TGTGCCAGCAGCAACTACCCCGGGACTAGCGGGACCAGCACAGATACGCAGTATTTT.

For this clone: At one end the junction does not follow the germline gene, possibly because of a read error. V and J are TRBV4-1 and TRBJ1-1; 10 bases are shared with TRBD1. Germline V gene sequence: CDR1 MGHRA, CDR2 YSYEKL. This CDR3 comprises 13 residues. CDR3 residues: CASSQDGGQGSHF. In DNA form, the CDR3 reads TGCGCCAGCAGCCAAGATGGGGGACAGGGGTCCCACTTT.

The chain combines TRBV11-3 with TRBJ2-3; 9 positions agree with TRBD1. The V gene end was trimmed by 5 bases and the J gene end by 3 bases; junction bases not matched to a gene: 6. Germline values: CDR1 SGHNT, CDR2 YENEEA. The CDR3 has 15 amino acids. DNA of the CDR3: TGTGCCAGCAGCCTCGGACAGGGGAAGACAGATACGCAGTATTTT. Protein: CASSLGQGKTDTQYF.

In its sample, this clone was seen once. The chain is built from TRBV5-4 and TRBJ2-2, with 8 bases matching TRBD2. The germline CDR1 and CDR2 sequences are SGHNT and YYREEE (reference sequence). The CDR3 runs 15 residues. The V and J ends lost 5 bases and 6 bases, in that order; junction bases with no gene match: 9. CDR3 loop: CASSSELAVSGELFF. The CDR3 bases are TGTGCCAGCAGTTCGGAACTAGCGGTCTCCGGGGAGCTGTTTTTT.

The chain uses TRBV3-1 (or the pseudogene TRBV3-2) and TRBJ2-1; unclear D gene. The CDR3 loop spans 19 amino acids. V was clipped by 0 bases and J by 2 bases, with 20 bases between them. The V gene's germline CDR1 is LGHDT and CDR2 YNNKEL (reference sequence). CDR3 loop: CASSQDSLKRSSPYNEQFF. The DNA for the CDR3 is TGTGCCAGCAGCCAAGATTCTTTAAAGAGGTCCAGCCCCTACAATGAGCAGTTCTTC.

J is TRBJ2-6 and V is TRBV11-3; a possible D gene is TRBD1 (6 bases). This CDR3 is 14 amino acids long. CDR1 and CDR2 from the germline V gene are SGHNT and YENEEA. The germline V and J ends were trimmed by 5 bases and 6 bases, with 11 bases remaining between them. The CDR3: CASSQRQAANVLTF. CDR3 nucleotides: TGTGCCAGCAGCCAACGACAGGCGGCCAACGTCCTGACTTTC.

The chain links TRBV7-9 to TRBJ1-1, with 7 bases fitting TRBD1. Per germline, CDR1 SEHNR and CDR2 FQNEAQ (reference sequence). The V gene end was trimmed by 5 bases and the J gene end by 4 bases; junction bases not matched to a gene: 10. The length of the CDR3 is 15 residues. CDR3 sequence reads: CASSGNRGNGTEAFF. CDR3 DNA: TGTGCCAGCAGCGGGAACAGGGGTAACGGCACTGAAGCTTTCTTT. Complete variable domain (other parts from reference TRBV7-9 and TRBJ1-1): DTGVSQNPRHKITKRGQNVTFRCDPISEHNRLYWYRQTLGQGPEFLTYFQNEAQLEKSRLLSDRFSAERPKGSFSTLEIQRTEQGDSAMYLCASSGNRGNGTEAFFGQGTRLTVV.